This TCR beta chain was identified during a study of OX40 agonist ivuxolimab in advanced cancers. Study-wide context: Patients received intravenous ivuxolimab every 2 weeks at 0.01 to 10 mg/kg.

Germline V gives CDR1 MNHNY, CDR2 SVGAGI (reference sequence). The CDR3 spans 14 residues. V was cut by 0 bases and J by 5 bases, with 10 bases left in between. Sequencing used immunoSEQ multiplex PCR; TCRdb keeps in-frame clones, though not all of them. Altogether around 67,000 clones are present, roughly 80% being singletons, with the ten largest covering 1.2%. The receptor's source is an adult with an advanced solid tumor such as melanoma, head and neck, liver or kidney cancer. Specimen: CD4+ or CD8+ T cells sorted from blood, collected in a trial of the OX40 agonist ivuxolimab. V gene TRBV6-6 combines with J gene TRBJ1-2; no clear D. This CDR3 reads CASSYSRTIYGYTF. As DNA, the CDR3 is TGTGCCAGCAGTTACTCGCGTACCATTTATGGCTACACCTTC.